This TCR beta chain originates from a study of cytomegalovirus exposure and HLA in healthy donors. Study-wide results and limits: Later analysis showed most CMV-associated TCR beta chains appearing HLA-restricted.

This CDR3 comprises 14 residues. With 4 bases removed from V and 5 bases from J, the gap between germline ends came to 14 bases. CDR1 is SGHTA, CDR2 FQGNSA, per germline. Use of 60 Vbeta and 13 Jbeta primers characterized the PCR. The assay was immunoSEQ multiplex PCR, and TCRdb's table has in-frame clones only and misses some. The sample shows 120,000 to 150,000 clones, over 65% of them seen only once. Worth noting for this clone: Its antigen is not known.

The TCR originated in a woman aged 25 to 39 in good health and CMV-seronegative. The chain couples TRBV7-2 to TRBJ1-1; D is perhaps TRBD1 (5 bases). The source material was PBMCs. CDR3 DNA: TGTGCCAGCAGCTACCCGGGGGGAGGAACTGAAGCTTTCTTT. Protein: CASSYPGGGTEAFF.